This T cell receptor (beta chain) was documented in a study of blood T cell repertoires in COVID-19. About the research overall: Sample material is recorded as cDNA or gDNA derived from T cells, B-cell-depleted T cells, or PBMCs.

Original analysis: The assay estimated nucleated cells by amplifying reference gene primers. Assay: immunoSEQ multiplex PCR; the TCRdb copy retains only in-frame clones and omits some. V and J calls and clone size are given by that table; D and trimming were obtained from the DNA. The sample has about 210,000 clones; 80% are singletons. Participants had their cohort set by participant-reported clinical history. The receptor was isolated from a man under 40 with acute COVID-19. Sequencing input: PBMCs or T cells enriched from blood (not recorded which).

The CDR3 here is CASSFGTGTNTGELFF. As DNA, the CDR3 is TGCGCCAGCAGCTTTGGGACAGGGACGAACACCGGGGAGCTGTTTTTT. The V gene is TRBV5-1, the J gene TRBJ2-2; 9 positions agree with TRBD1. V gave up 2 bases and J gave up 0 bases; unmatched junction bases: 2. Germline lookup yields CDR1 SGHRS and CDR2 YFSETQ. The CDR3 sequence is 16 residues long.